This T cell receptor (beta chain) is drawn from a study of OX40 agonist ivuxolimab in advanced cancers. General study results and limits: Certain nonresponding patients likewise had low normalized T-cell clonal expansion. At 0.1 to 3.0 mg/kg, CD4+ and CD8+ blood T cells expanded clonally by week 6.

Per germline, CDR1 MRHNA and CDR2 SNTAGT. This CDR3 region has 13 residues. V was shortened by 0 bases and J by 6 bases, with 8 bases between the two germline ends. TCRdb's copy holds only in-frame clones and misses some; the assay was immunoSEQ multiplex PCR. The sample contains about 70,000 clones, about three quarters of which appear only once. This clone was seen a few times. Its antigen remains unidentified. This receptor was taken from an adult with an advanced solid tumor such as melanoma, head and neck, liver or kidney cancer. Here the sequenced sample was CD4+ or CD8+ T cells sorted from blood, taken in a trial of the OX40 agonist ivuxolimab. This chain links TRBV6-4 with TRBJ1-2; no clear D gene. The DNA for the CDR3 is TGTGCCAGCAGTGACTCGAGGGTCCATGGCTACACCTTC. It is translated as CASSDSRVHGYTF.